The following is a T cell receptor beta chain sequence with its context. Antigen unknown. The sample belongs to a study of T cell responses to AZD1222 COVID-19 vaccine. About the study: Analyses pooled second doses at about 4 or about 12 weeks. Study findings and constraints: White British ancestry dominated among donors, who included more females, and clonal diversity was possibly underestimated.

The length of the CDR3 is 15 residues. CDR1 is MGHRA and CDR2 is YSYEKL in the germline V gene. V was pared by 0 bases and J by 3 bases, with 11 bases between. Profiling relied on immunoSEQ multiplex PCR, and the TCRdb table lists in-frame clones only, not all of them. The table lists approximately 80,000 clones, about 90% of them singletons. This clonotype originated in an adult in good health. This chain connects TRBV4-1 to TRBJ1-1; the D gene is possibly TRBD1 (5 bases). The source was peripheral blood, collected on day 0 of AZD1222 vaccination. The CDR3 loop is CASSQDPRGYTEAFF. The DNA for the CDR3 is TGCGCCAGCAGCCAAGATCCCCGGGGGTACACTGAAGCTTTCTTT.